Shown below are 12 T cell receptor beta chains from a single sample sequenced in a study of cytomegalovirus exposure and HLA in healthy donors. A multiplex PCR was run with 60 Vbeta primers and 13 Jbeta primers. Generated by immunoSEQ multiplex PCR, the TCRdb table keeps only in-frame clones and is missing some. The repertoire includes roughly 190,000 clones, about 80% of them detected once, and 0.9% to 1.2% sits in the top ten. Sequencing used PBMCs. All receptors derive from a middle-aged woman in good health and CMV-seronegative.

The V call is TRBV5-6, the J call TRBJ2-3, with TRBD1 matching 7 bases. CDR3 length equals 16 residues. The germline CDR1 and CDR2 sequences are SGHDT and YYEEEE. Germline trimming cut 1 base from V and 2 bases from J; bases unmatched to any gene: 7. For the CDR3, the DNA is TGTGCCAGCAGCTTGACAGGGGCTCCTCTCACAGATACGCAGTATTTT. Encoded protein: CASSLTGAPLTDTQYF.

The V and J genes are TRBV6-5 and TRBJ1-1; 7 bases match TRBD1. CDR3 length: 14 amino acids. J lost 1 base, V lost 6 bases, and 5 bases had no gene match. Germline V gene lookup returns CDR1 MNHEY and CDR2 SVGAGI. The CDR3 spells CASRPTGRNTEAFF. The CDR3 bases are TGTGCCAGCAGGCCGACAGGGAGGAACACTGAAGCTTTCTTT.

This clone was seen only a few times. The CDR3 is CASSSLHGSNQPQHF. The CDR3 DNA follows: TGTGCCAGCAGCTCTCTCCACGGTAGCAATCAGCCCCAGCATTTT. This chain links TRBV7-2 with TRBJ1-5; D uncertain. This CDR3 comprises 15 residues. Deletions cut 4 bases from V and 0 bases from J, with 10 bases between. Germline CDR1 SGHTA, CDR2 FQGNSA.

The J gene is TRBJ2-7, the V gene TRBV19; TRBD2 agrees at 9 bases. Germline assignment: CDR1 LNHDA and CDR2 SQIVND (reference sequence). J gave up 6 bases and V 9 bases, and 15 bases lay outside the gene matches. The CDR3 is 15 residues long. The CDR3 DNA reads TGTGCCAGCATGCCTTCGATTGCGGGAGGGCTCGAGCAGTACTTC. It encodes CASMPSIAGGLEQYF.

This chain connects TRBV28 to TRBJ2-5, with D unclear. The V end was cut by 6 bases, the J end by 7 bases, with 24 bases between. Germline V gene data show CDR1 as MDHEN and CDR2 as SYDVKM. The length of the CDR3 is 16 residues. The CDR3 DNA sequence: TGTGCCAGCAGCCTCGCACAGCAGGTTGCCCCAGGGACCCAGTACTTC. This gives the protein CASSLAQQVAPGTQYF.

The chain carries TRBV18 and TRBJ2-6; unclear D gene. Germline loops: CDR1 KGHSH, CDR2 LQKENI. The CDR3 is made up of 15 amino acids. Trimming left V 2 bases short and J 0 bases short, with 5 bases between. CDR3 nucleotides: TGTGCCAGCTCACCAGCGGCCTCTGGGGCCAACGTCCTGACTTTC. Protein sequence: CASSPAASGANVLTF.

This chain links TRBV30 with TRBJ1-5, with D hard to call. Trimming cost V 0 bases and J 5 bases, with 14 bases left between them. Germline V lookup: CDR1 GTSNPN, CDR2 SVGIG (reference sequence). There are 15 residues in the CDR3. The CDR3 loop reads CAWSVLGHTDQPQHF. Written as DNA, the CDR3 is TGTGCCTGGAGTGTACTAGGGCACACCGATCAGCCCCAGCATTTT.

The J gene is TRBJ2-2, the V gene TRBV7-2; a possible D gene is TRBD1 (6 bases). Germline V CDR1 and CDR2: SGHTA, FQGNSA. The CDR3 covers 16 residues. V was cut by 1 base and J by 3 bases, with 12 bases left in between. CDR3 sequence reads: CASSLVTGLDTGELFF. Written as DNA, the CDR3 is TGTGCCAGCAGCTTAGTAACAGGGCTCGACACCGGGGAGCTGTTTTTT.

The chain is built from TRBV19 and TRBJ2-5; no reliable D call. The germline V and J ends were trimmed by 5 bases and 5 bases, with 9 bases remaining between them. The CDR3 extends over 12 amino acids. CDR1 is LNHDA and CDR2 is SQIVND in the germline V gene (reference sequence). CDR3 DNA sequence: TGTGCCAGTAGTGGCTTACCTGAGACCCAGTACTTC. This encodes CASSGLPETQYF.

V and J are TRBV6-5 and TRBJ2-3, with 8 bases aligning to TRBD2. J lost 1 base, V lost 4 bases, and 1 base had no gene match. The CDR3 runs to 14 residues. The germline gives CDR1 MNHEY, CDR2 SVGAGI. The CDR3, as DNA: TGTGCCAGCAGTTCGGGACTAGGCACAGATACGCAGTATTTT. It is translated as CASSSGLGTDTQYF.

The rearrangement joins TRBV5-1 to TRBJ1-1; TRBD1 matches at 8 bases. V was pared by 4 bases and J by 1 base, with 9 bases of the junction left unmatched. This CDR3 comprises 16 residues. Germline loops: CDR1 SGHRS, CDR2 YFSETQ. This chain's CDR3 is CASSAFGQGSNTEAFF. Written as DNA, the CDR3 is TGCGCCAGCAGCGCCTTCGGACAGGGCTCGAACACTGAAGCTTTCTTT.

The rearrangement uses TRBV7-6 and TRBJ2-7; 10 nucleotides line up with TRBD2. Germline CDR1 reads SGHVS; CDR2 reads FNYEAQ. V lost 1 base to trimming and J lost 7 bases; unmatched junction nucleotides: 10. The CDR3 is 16 residues long. CDR3 sequence reads: CASSLGALAGEGEQYV. In DNA form, the CDR3 reads TGTGCCAGCAGCTTAGGTGCTCTAGCGGGAGAGGGGGAGCAGTACGTC.